Below, 2 T cell receptor beta chains from the same sample are listed, as sequenced in a study of identical twins. TCRdb used MiXCR to reprocess the 5' RACE reads, holding one entry per CDR3 protein. This repertoire shows about 690,000 distinct CDR3 sequences, over 5% found once; its top ten account for under 2%. Sequencing used naive T cells sorted from blood. The source of these receptors is a man between 18 and 35 years old in good health.

This clonotype has at least ten counts. The chain joins TRBV5-1 to TRBJ2-5; 10 nucleotides line up with TRBD1. V shed 0 bases, J shed 4 bases, and the junction held 0 bases outside the gene matches. Germline values: CDR1 SGHRS, CDR2 YFSETQ. The CDR3 is 14 residues long. For the CDR3, the DNA is TGCGCCAGCAGCTTGGGACAGGGGGCAGAGACCCAGTACTTC. Amino acids: CASSLGQGAETQYF.

This clonotype was seen repeatedly, ten times or more. The chain uses TRBV6-5 and TRBJ2-1; D possibly matches TRBD1 or TRBD2 (5 bases each). Between the trimmed V and J ends, which lost 2 bases and 7 bases, there was a span of 15 bases. The CDR3 runs to 15 residues. Germline loops: CDR1 MNHEY, CDR2 SVGAGI. In DNA, the CDR3 is TGTGCCAGCAGTTACGGGACCATACTTATGAATGAGCAGTTCTTC. It is translated as CASSYGTILMNEQFF.